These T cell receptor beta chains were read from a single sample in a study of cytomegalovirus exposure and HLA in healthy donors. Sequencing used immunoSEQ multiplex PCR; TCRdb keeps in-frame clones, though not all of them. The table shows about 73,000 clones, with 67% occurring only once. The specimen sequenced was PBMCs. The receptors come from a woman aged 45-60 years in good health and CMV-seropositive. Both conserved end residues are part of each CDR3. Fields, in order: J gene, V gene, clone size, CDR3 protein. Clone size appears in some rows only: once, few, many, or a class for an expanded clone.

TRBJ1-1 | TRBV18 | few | CASSPLQDRVNTEAFF
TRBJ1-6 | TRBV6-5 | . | CASSYGTGGNSPLHF
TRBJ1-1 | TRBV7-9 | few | CSSSYTGEAFF
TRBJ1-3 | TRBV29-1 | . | CSVDGLSSGNTIYF
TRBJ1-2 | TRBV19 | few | CASSIPAGGAGGYTF
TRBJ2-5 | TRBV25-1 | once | CASSQYRRGAPGTQYF
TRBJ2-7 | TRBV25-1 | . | CASSDRGRDRVNNYEQYF
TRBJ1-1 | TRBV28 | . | CASSFEDMNTEAFF
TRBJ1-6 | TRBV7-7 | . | CASSPDRDSPLHF
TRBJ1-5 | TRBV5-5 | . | CASSFTGTSNQPQHF
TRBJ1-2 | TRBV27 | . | CASRAMDGYTF
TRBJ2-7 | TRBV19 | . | CASRQGHEQYF
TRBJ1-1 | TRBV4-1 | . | CASSQGLLRTDRRYTEAFF
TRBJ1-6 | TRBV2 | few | CASMADNSPLHF
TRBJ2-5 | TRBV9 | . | CASSVAPRVRETQYF
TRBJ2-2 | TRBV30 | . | CAWTRGPVGELFF
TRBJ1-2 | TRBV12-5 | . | CASGQGQGPYGYTF
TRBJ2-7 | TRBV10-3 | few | CASRDTTYEQYF
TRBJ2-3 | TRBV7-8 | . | CASSPLTRGGTDTQYF
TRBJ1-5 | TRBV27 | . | CASSFGVHQPQHF
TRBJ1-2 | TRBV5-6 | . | CASSLVGADYGYTF
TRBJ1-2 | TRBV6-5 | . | CASSREVEVNYGYTF
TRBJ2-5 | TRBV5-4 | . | CASSEPGLAGAETQYF
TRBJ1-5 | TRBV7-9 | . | CSSSPANQPQHF
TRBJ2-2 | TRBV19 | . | CASSIALVPTGGGELFF
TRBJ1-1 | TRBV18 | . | CASSPNEGEAFF
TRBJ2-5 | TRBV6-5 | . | CASSYRGQETQYF
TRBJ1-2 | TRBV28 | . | CASTKTGERGYTF
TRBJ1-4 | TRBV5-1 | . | CASRQLVAQAGEKLFF
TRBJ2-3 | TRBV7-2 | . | CASSLTGQSTDTQYF
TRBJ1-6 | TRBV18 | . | CASSPLGQRNSPLHF
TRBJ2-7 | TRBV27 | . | CASSPNRPQTGWEQYF
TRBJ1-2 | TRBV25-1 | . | CASSESPVYGYTF
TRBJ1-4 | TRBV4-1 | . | CASSQDPGENEKLFF
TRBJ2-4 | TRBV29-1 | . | CSVELLAGGRDIQYF
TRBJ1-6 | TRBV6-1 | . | CASSRTGGEDSPLHF
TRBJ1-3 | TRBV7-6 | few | CASSFTTGSSGNTIYF
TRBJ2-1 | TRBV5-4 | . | CASSRRLAGETEQFF
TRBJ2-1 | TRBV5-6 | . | CASSLSRLRDRVYEQFF
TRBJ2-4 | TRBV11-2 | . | CASSLDPPRSSGNIQYF
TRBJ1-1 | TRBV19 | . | CASSQSEANTEAFF
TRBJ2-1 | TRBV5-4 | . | CASSWDRDSYNEQFF
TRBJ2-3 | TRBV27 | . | CASSLTSGSTDTQYF
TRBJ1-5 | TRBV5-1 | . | CASSYDAAGQPQHF
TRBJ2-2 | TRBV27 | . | CASSPITLPGQGVVTGELFF
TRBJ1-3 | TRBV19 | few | CASTGYGIGNTIYF
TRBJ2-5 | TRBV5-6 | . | CASSRPGQGKETQYF
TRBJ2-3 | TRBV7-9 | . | CASSRTDTQYF
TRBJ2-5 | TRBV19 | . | CASSVPGHHQETQYF
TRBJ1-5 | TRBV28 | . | CANGGGGNQPQHF